This is a list of T cell receptor beta chains from one sample in a study of OX40 agonist ivuxolimab in advanced cancers. Sequenced by immunoSEQ multiplex PCR; TCRdb stores in-frame clones only, minus some. The sample includes approximately 94,000 clones, roughly nine tenths of them seen just once. The source material was CD4+ or CD8+ T cells sorted from blood, sampled in a trial of the OX40 agonist ivuxolimab. Receptor source: an adult with an advanced solid tumor such as melanoma, head and neck, liver or kidney cancer. Each CDR3 is given with its conserved first and last residue. Each record gives: V gene, D gene, clone size, J gene, CDR3 DNA, CDR3 protein. D genes are given only for firm matches. Not all rows give a size; the values are once, few, many and, for expanded clones, a class.

>TRBV7-2|.|.|TRBJ2-7
TGTGCCAGCAGTCCCTCCTACGAGCAGTACTTC
CASSPSYEQYF
>TRBV18|.|.|TRBJ1-2
TGTGCCAGCTCACCACCGGAGGTGGCGGTCGGGGGCTACACCTTC
CASSPPEVAVGGYTF
>TRBV27|.|once|TRBJ2-3
TGTGCCAGCAGTTTACTTCCCGATTCGGGAGAGGGGGATACGCAGTATTTT
CASSLLPDSGEGDTQYF
>TRBV14|.|few|TRBJ2-5
TGTGCCAGCAGCCAAGATTTAAGGACTTCAATTAAAGAGACCCAGTACTTC
CASSQDLRTSIKETQYF
>TRBV15|TRBD1|.|TRBJ2-1
TGTGCCACCAGACGGGACAGCCCCTACAATGAGCAGTTCTTC
CATRRDSPYNEQFF
>TRBV14|.|.|TRBJ2-2
TGTGCCAGCAGCCAAGTTTGGAACACCGGGGAGCTGTTTTTT
CASSQVWNTGELFF
>TRBV30|.|.|TRBJ1-3
TGTGCCGGCTTAGGGGCTAAAGGTGGAAACACCATATATTTT
CAGLGAKGGNTIYF
>TRBV9|TRBD2|.|TRBJ2-1
TGTGCCAGCAGCGTAGCCCGGGGGGGCCGCGATGAGCAGTTCTTC
CASSVARGGRDEQFF
>TRBV29-1|.|.|TRBJ2-2
TGCAGCGTTTGGGACGGATCGAACACCGGGGAGCTGTTTTTT
CSVWDGSNTGELFF
>TRBV9|TRBD1|.|TRBJ1-1
TGTGCCAGCAGCGGAGGGGGCGGGTACACTGAAGCTTTCTTT
CASSGGGGYTEAFF
>TRBV6-5|.|.|TRBJ1-4
TGTGCCAGCAGTTCCGGGAGTGAAAAACTGTTTTTT
CASSSGSEKLFF
>TRBV4-1|TRBD2|.|TRBJ2-7
TGCGCCAGCAGCCAAGTGATAGCGGGAGGCTACGAGCAGTACTTC
CASSQVIAGGYEQYF
>TRBV29-1|.|.|TRBJ2-2
TGCAGCGTTGTGCAGGACGGGGAGCTGTTTTTT
CSVVQDGELFF
>TRBV7-9|.|many|TRBJ1-2
TGTGCCAGCAGCTTAGGAGACGCAGGCGGCTATGGCTACACCTTC
CASSLGDAGGYGYTF
>TRBV30|.|.|TRBJ1-4
TGTGCCTGGAGAACCCTAGGGGAGTTGAGTGAAAAACTGTTTTTT
CAWRTLGELSEKLFF
>TRBV27|.|.|TRBJ2-5
TGTGCCAGCAGTTTATTGGCCGGCATACAAGAGACCCAGTACTTC
CASSLLAGIQETQYF
>TRBV4-3|.|once|TRBJ1-5
TGCGCCAGCAGCCAAGATTGGGCAGGAGGGAACAATCAGCCCCAGCATTTT
CASSQDWAGGNNQPQHF
>TRBV30|TRBD2|.|TRBJ2-5
TGTGCCTGGAGTGTACGGGAGCGGGGGGCCCAAGAGACCCAGTACTTC
CAWSVRERGAQETQYF
>TRBV30|.|.|TRBJ2-7
TGTGCCTGGAGTTTCGGTTATTCCTACGAGCAGTACTTC
CAWSFGYSYEQYF
>TRBV28|.|.|TRBJ2-5
TGTGCCAGCAGACCCAACGAAGGGACCCAGTACTTC
CASRPNEGTQYF
>TRBV4-1|.|.|TRBJ1-2
TGCGCCAGCAGCCAGGATACAGGAGGCTATGGCTACACCTTC
CASSQDTGGYGYTF
>TRBV13|TRBD1|.|TRBJ1-2
TGTGCCAGCAGCCGCGGGCCAGGGGGTGGCTACACCTTC
CASSRGPGGGYTF
>TRBV13|TRBD2|.|TRBJ2-3
TGTGCCAGCAGCTTCGGACTAGCGGGAGCATATCGGGATACGCAGTATTTT
CASSFGLAGAYRDTQYF
>TRBV7-6|.|.|TRBJ1-5
TGTGCCAGCAGCTTAGAAGCGGGGGGGGATCAGCCCCAGCATTTT
CASSLEAGGDQPQHF
>TRBV10-3|.|.|TRBJ2-3
TGTGCCATCAGTGGGTGGGACTCATCCACAGATACGCAGTATTTT
CAISGWDSSTDTQYF
>TRBV9|.|.|TRBJ2-2
TGTGCCAGCAGCCTTACCGGGGAGCTGTTTTTT
CASSLTGELFF
>TRBV5-1|TRBD1|once|TRBJ2-7
TGCGCCAGCAGCTTAGGTGGCCCCGGGACAGGGTCCGGCGAGCAGTACTTC
CASSLGGPGTGSGEQYF
>TRBV7-8|.|.|TRBJ2-7
TGTGCCAGCAGCTTAGCGACGGGGAGCTACGAGCAGTACTTC
CASSLATGSYEQYF
>TRBV7-9|.|.|TRBJ2-1
TGTGCCAGCAGCTTATGGGACTTCAGCTCCTACAATGAGCAGTTCTTC
CASSLWDFSSYNEQFF
>TRBV25-1|.|.|TRBJ2-3
TGTGCCAGCAGTGACCATGACGGGAGCACAGATACGCAGTATTTT
CASSDHDGSTDTQYF
>TRBV9|.|.|TRBJ1-2
TGTGCCAGCAGCGTAGAGGAACTTTGGGATGGCTACACCTTC
CASSVEELWDGYTF
>TRBV5-1|.|.|TRBJ2-3
TGCGCCAGCAGCTTGGACTACACAGATACGCAGTATTTT
CASSLDYTDTQYF
>TRBV6-5|TRBD1|.|TRBJ1-1
TGTGCCAGCAGTTCGACAGGGGAGGGAACTGAAGCTTTCTTT
CASSSTGEGTEAFF
>TRBV7-8|.|.|TRBJ1-5
TGTGCCAGCAGCTTAGGAGAATATAGCAATCAGCCCCAGCATTTT
CASSLGEYSNQPQHF
>TRBV6-5|.|.|TRBJ1-1
TGTGCCAGCAGTTACTCAAGAAACACTGAAGCTTTCTTT
CASSYSRNTEAFF
>TRBV6-1|.|once|TRBJ2-5
TGTGCCAGCAGTGAGGTAGCCGGGGAGACCCAGTACTTC
CASSEVAGETQYF
>TRBV4-1|.|.|TRBJ1-2
TGCGCCAGCAGCCAAGAAATTCAGGGCCGGGGCTACACCTTC
CASSQEIQGRGYTF
>TRBV9|TRBD2|once|TRBJ2-3
TGTGCCAGCAGCCCTTACACCGGGACTAGCGGCTACACAGATACGCAGTATTTT
CASSPYTGTSGYTDTQYF
>TRBV5-4|TRBD1|.|TRBJ2-5
TGTGCCAGCAGCTTGGGGACAGGGGGAGAGACCCAGTACTTC
CASSLGTGGETQYF
>TRBV27|TRBD1|.|TRBJ1-5
TGTGCCAGCACCCCTGGGGGGACAGGGACGTTTCTTAATCAGCCCCAGCATTTT
CASTPGGTGTFLNQPQHF